Listed here are 28 T cell receptor beta chains from one sample, sequenced in a study of human T cells and chemical hapten exposure (dated by TCRdb to about 2021). Receptor amplification or capture employed 5' RACE. The sequencing machine was an Illumina MiSeq. TCRdb reprocessed the public reads (quality trimming at Q25 with fastp, clone calling with MiXCR) and kept in-frame beta chains. Every CDR3 protein is listed once, alongside the most common genes and DNA of its rows. Within this sample are under 150,000 distinct CDR3 sequences, with more than 15% of them counted one time only. The ten largest clones add up to about 3% of the sample. Total RNA was isolated from unfractionated whole blood collected in Tempus Blood RNA tubes. These receptors all come from a human donor in good health.

At least ten counts were recorded for this clonotype. The genes are TRBV28 and TRBJ2-3; no definite D call. From germline, CDR1 is MDHEN and CDR2 SYDVKM. This CDR3 has 12 amino acids. Trimming stripped 5 bases from V and 2 bases from J, with 5 bases between. Written as DNA, the CDR3 is TGTGCCAGCAGTGGCTACACAGATACGCAGTATTTT. It codes for CASSGYTDTQYF.

V usage is TRBV28 and J usage is TRBJ2-7; the match to TRBD2 covers 7 bases. The J segment lost 0 bases and the V segment lost 4 bases, leaving 9 bases of the junction unmatched. Germline V gene sequence: CDR1 MDHEN, CDR2 SYDVKM. CDR3 length: 16 residues. CDR3 protein: CASSSSTSRRSYEQYF. CDR3 in DNA: TGTGCCAGCAGTTCATCGACTAGCCGCCGCTCCTACGAGCAGTACTTC. The full variable domain, completed using reference TRBV28 and TRBJ2-7, is DVKVTQSSRYLVKRTGEKVFLECVQDMDHENMFWYRQDPGLGLRLIYFSYDVKMKEKGDIPEGYSVSREKKERFSLILESASTNQTSMYLCASSSSTSRRSYEQYFGPGTRLTVT.

The chain uses TRBV2 and TRBJ2-5; a weak D match, TRBD1 (5 bases). Trimming removed 7 bases from V and 2 bases from J, with 14 bases in between. From germline, CDR1 is SNHLY and CDR2 FYNNEI. This CDR3 contains 14 residues. The DNA of the CDR3 is TGTGCCAGCACCGAACCGGACATACAAGAGACCCAGTACTTC. Encoded protein: CASTEPDIQETQYF.

The gene calls are TRBV2 and TRBJ2-7; D remains ambiguous. V was trimmed by 2 bases and J by 4 bases, leaving 12 bases between them. The CDR3 spans 14 residues. Germline CDR1 reads SNHLY; CDR2 reads FYNNEI. The CDR3 protein is CASSESPTVYEQYF. In DNA form, the CDR3 reads TGTGCCAGCAGTGAAAGTCCTACGGTATACGAGCAGTACTTC.

This clonotype has only a few counts. The chain combines TRBV29-1 with TRBJ1-1; 8 positions match TRBD1. Germline loops: CDR1 SQVTM, CDR2 ANQGSEA. Trimming cost V 3 bases and J 6 bases; bases outside gene matches: 6. This CDR3 contains 13 residues. CDR3 in DNA: TGCAGCGTTGAGAGACAGGGGAGGCCTGAAGCTTTCTTT. Its protein is CSVERQGRPEAFF.

V usage is TRBV28 and J usage is TRBJ1-2; D possibly corresponds to TRBD1 (6 bases). Germline V CDR1 and CDR2: MDHEN, SYDVKM. V was pared by 8 bases and J by 6 bases, with 19 bases between. The CDR3 is 14 amino acids. CDR3 coding DNA: TGTGCCAGCCGTAACACTGGGCAGGGGAATGGCTACACCTTC. This gives the protein CASRNTGQGNGYTF.

V gene TRBV14 combines with J gene TRBJ2-1, with 10 bases lining up with TRBD2. V gave up 1 base and J gave up 9 bases; unmatched junction bases: 3. The CDR3 runs 14 residues. Germline values: CDR1 SGHDN, CDR2 FVKESK. CDR3 in DNA: TGTGCCAGCAGCCAAGCGTGGACTAGCGGTGAGCAGTTCTTC. This translates into CASSQAWTSGEQFF.

The chain combines TRBV3-1 with TRBJ2-6; D uncertain. The CDR3 runs to 14 residues. CDR1 and CDR2 (germline): LGHDT, YNNKEL (reference sequence). V was shortened by 8 bases and J by 0 bases, with 8 bases between the two germline ends. The CDR3: CASQTSSGANVLTF. The CDR3 DNA is TGTGCCAGCCAGACAAGCTCTGGGGCCAACGTCCTGACTTTC.

CDR3 nucleotides: TGTGCCAGCAGCTTAGCCGGGACCGCGCATGAAGCTTTCTTT. Translating gives CASSLAGTAHEAFF. The rearrangement joins TRBV7-3 to TRBJ1-1, with D maybe TRBD1 (5 bases). Deletions cut 2 bases from V and 7 bases from J, with 14 bases between. The germline V gene has CDR1 SGHTA and CDR2 FQGTGA. The CDR3 runs to 14 residues.

This clonotype was counted a few times. The J gene is TRBJ2-2, the V gene TRBV29-1; 7 bases align to TRBD2. The germline V gene encodes CDR1 SQVTM and CDR2 ANQGSEA. Trimming at V came to 5 bases and at J to 7 bases, leaving 7 bases not matched to a gene. There are 13 residues in the CDR3. The CDR3 reads CSVLAGADGELFF. CDR3 nucleotide sequence: TGCAGCGTTCTCGCGGGAGCGGACGGGGAGCTGTTTTTT.

This clonotype was found a few times. V and J are TRBV20-1 and TRBJ1-6, with 12 bases matching TRBD1. Germline loops: CDR1 DFQATT, CDR2 SNEGSKA (reference sequence). The CDR3 is 15 residues long. Trimming took 3 bases from V and 6 from J; bases not matched to a gene: 3. This CDR3 reads CSASRDRGRNSPLHF. CDR3 bases: TGCAGTGCTAGCCGGGACAGGGGGCGTAATTCACCCCTCCACTTT.

The chain carries TRBV18 and TRBJ1-5; D gene ambiguous. Germline-derived CDR1 and CDR2 are KGHSH and LQKENI. This CDR3 has 14 residues. Trimming removed 2 bases from V and 5 bases from J, with 10 bases in between. The DNA of the CDR3 is TGTGCCAGCTCACCAGGAATCCTCGATCAGCCCCAGCATTTT. Residues: CASSPGILDQPQHF.

The J gene is TRBJ2-1, the V gene TRBV28; D not resolved. CDR3 length: 12 residues. Per germline, CDR1 MDHEN and CDR2 SYDVKM. Trimming took off 4 bases at V and 14 bases at J, with 15 bases between the two ends. This CDR3 is CASSSTGEFEFF. The CDR3 DNA is TGTGCCAGCAGTTCCACGGGCGAGTTCGAGTTCTTC.

This clonotype was observed a handful of times. V and J are TRBV7-8 and TRBJ2-1, with 9 bases fitting TRBD2. The CDR3 covers 16 residues. The ends lost 2 bases at V and 7 bases at J; junction bases unmatched: 9. Germline assignment: CDR1 SGHVS and CDR2 FQNEAQ. The chain's CDR3 is CASSLSLGLARNEQFF. As DNA, the CDR3 is TGTGCCAGCAGCTTATCCCTAGGACTAGCGCGAAATGAGCAGTTCTTC.

This clonotype was seen just once. The rearrangement joins TRBV28 to TRBJ2-4; D possibly uses TRBD1 or TRBD2 (5 bases each). This CDR3 contains 16 residues. The ends were cut back, 5 bases at V and 1 base at J, with 15 bases in the middle. Germline V lookup: CDR1 MDHEN, CDR2 SYDVKM. CDR3 nucleotides: TGTGCCAGCAGTCCCCCAGGGAGTACGGCCAAAAACATTCAGTACTTC. This codes for CASSPPGSTAKNIQYF.

The CDR3 loop is CASSLDSSYNEQFF. CDR3 coding DNA: TGCGCCAGCAGCTTGGATAGCTCCTACAATGAGCAGTTCTTC. The chain recombines TRBV5-1 with TRBJ2-1, with unresolved D. CDR1 is SGHRS, CDR2 YFSETQ, per germline. Trimming stripped 0 bases from V and 0 bases from J, with 4 bases between. The CDR3 totals 14 residues.

This clonotype was detected many times. The chain carries TRBV20-1 and TRBJ2-3; a weak D match, TRBD2 (6 bases). This CDR3 comprises 14 residues. Trimming took 3 bases from V and 8 from J, leaving 18 bases between them. Germline V gene data show CDR1 as DFQATT and CDR2 as SNEGSKA (reference sequence). Written as DNA, the CDR3 is TGCAGTGCTAGGACCGGACTAATTGGGAGTACGCAGTATTTT. Protein sequence: CSARTGLIGSTQYF.

Points on this clonotype: At one boundary the junction diverges from the germline segment, which might be a read error. The rearrangement joins TRBV6-5 to TRBJ1-5, with D uncertain. The CDR3 has 11 residues. Germline loops: CDR1 MNHEY, CDR2 SVGAGI. Here the CDR3 DNA reads TGTGCCAGCAGTTATTGCCCTCCCCGGCATTTT. Protein sequence: CASSYCPPRHF.

The J gene is TRBJ2-7, the V gene TRBV30; D remains unclear. The V end was cut by 2 bases, the J end by 0 bases, with 14 bases between. This CDR3 spans 15 amino acids. Germline V gene data show CDR1 as GTSNPN and CDR2 as SVGIG (reference sequence). The CDR3 loop reads CAWSTPERRSYEQYF. CDR3 DNA: TGTGCCTGGAGTACTCCCGAGCGTCGCTCCTACGAGCAGTACTTC.

This clonotype was seen many times. V is TRBV10-3 and J is TRBJ2-4, with no clear D. The CDR3 consists of 14 residues. Trimming removed 3 bases at V and 0 bases at J, with 6 bases between. The germline V gene encodes CDR1 ENHRY and CDR2 SYGVKD. This CDR3 is CAISEGLAKNIQYF. DNA of the CDR3: TGTGCCATCAGTGAAGGGCTAGCCAAAAACATTCAGTACTTC.

This clonotype was counted between two and nine times. The rearrangement links TRBV7-9 to TRBJ2-7, with 10 positions matching TRBD1. Unmatched junction bases numbered 9, after V lost 7 bases and J lost 3 bases. CDR1 and CDR2 from the germline V gene are SEHNR and FQNEAQ (reference sequence). The CDR3 loop spans 15 amino acids. For the CDR3, the DNA is TGTGCCAGCACCAATGATTGGGACAGGGGCTACGAGCAGTACTTC. It yields the protein CASTNDWDRGYEQYF.

The rearrangement links TRBV4-1 to TRBJ1-4; 9 nucleotides agree with TRBD1. The CDR3 consists of 14 residues. Losses at the gene ends were 4 bases for V and 3 bases for J; bases not matched to a gene: 0. Germline CDR1 MGHRA, CDR2 YSYEKL. The CDR3, as DNA: TGCGCCAGCAGCCGGACAGGGGCTAATGAAAAACTGTTTTTT. It codes for CASSRTGANEKLFF.

There are a few counts of this clonotype. V is TRBV7-9 and J is TRBJ2-1; TRBD1 is a possible D gene (6 bases). The CDR3 runs 13 residues. V lost 3 bases, J lost 7 bases, and 10 bases lay in between. Looked up from germline, CDR1 is SEHNR and CDR2 is FQNEAQ (reference sequence). CDR3 DNA sequence: TGTGCCAGCAGCTTGGTTACAGGGAATGAGCAGTTCTTC. Its protein product is CASSLVTGNEQFF. The complete variable domain, with remaining parts taken from reference TRBV7-9 and TRBJ2-1, reads DTGVSQNPRHKITKRGQNVTFRCDPISEHNRLYWYRQTLGQGPEFLTYFQNEAQLEKSRLLSDRFSAERPKGSFSTLEIQRTEQGDSAMYLCASSLVTGNEQFFGPGTRLTVL.

The chain carries TRBV7-8 and TRBJ1-5; D unresolved. Trimming removed 5 bases from V and 6 bases from J, with 11 bases in between. CDR3 length: 13 residues. The V gene's germline CDR1 is SGHVS and CDR2 FQNEAQ. This CDR3 is CASSNGWSQPQHF. CDR3 in DNA: TGTGCCAGCAGCAATGGGTGGAGTCAGCCCCAGCATTTT.

This clonotype was seen a handful of times. The chain joins TRBV14 to TRBJ2-3; TRBD2 matches 13 bases. This CDR3 has 16 amino acids. Germline-derived CDR1 and CDR2 are SGHDN and FVKESK. The J segment lost 2 bases and the V segment lost 4 bases, leaving 3 bases of the junction unmatched. The CDR3 DNA is TGTGCCAGCAGCCGAGGGACTAGCGGGACCACAGATACGCAGTATTTT. Translated: CASSRGTSGTTDTQYF.

J is TRBJ2-5 and V is TRBV20-1; D is unresolved. CDR3 length equals 12 residues. V lost 5 bases and J 3 bases, leaving 10 bases between the germline ends. Germline V gene data show CDR1 as DFQATT and CDR2 as SNEGSKA (reference sequence). CDR3 coding DNA: TGCAGTGCTCCAGGACGTGAAGAGACCCAGTACTTC. It is translated as CSAPGREETQYF.

J is TRBJ2-3 and V is TRBV20-1; D remains unclear. The germline V gene encodes CDR1 DFQATT and CDR2 SNEGSKA (reference sequence). V was shortened by 1 base and J by 7 bases, with 15 bases between the two germline ends. The CDR3 sequence is 14 residues long. CDR3 sequence (DNA): TGCAGTGCTAGAGGGGCAGCTGTAGGCCATACGCAGTATTTT. The encoded protein is CSARGAAVGHTQYF.

This clonotype was seen a handful of times. The chain recombines TRBV25-1 with TRBJ1-6; 9 bases agree with TRBD1. CDR3 length: 15 residues. V trimming: 7 bases; J trimming: 9 bases; junction bases outside the gene matches: 10. Germline CDR1 MGHDK, CDR2 SYGVNS. In nucleotides, the CDR3 is TGTGCCAGCAACGCGGGGGACAGGGAAGCTTCACCCCTCCACTTT. Its translation: CASNAGDREASPLHF.